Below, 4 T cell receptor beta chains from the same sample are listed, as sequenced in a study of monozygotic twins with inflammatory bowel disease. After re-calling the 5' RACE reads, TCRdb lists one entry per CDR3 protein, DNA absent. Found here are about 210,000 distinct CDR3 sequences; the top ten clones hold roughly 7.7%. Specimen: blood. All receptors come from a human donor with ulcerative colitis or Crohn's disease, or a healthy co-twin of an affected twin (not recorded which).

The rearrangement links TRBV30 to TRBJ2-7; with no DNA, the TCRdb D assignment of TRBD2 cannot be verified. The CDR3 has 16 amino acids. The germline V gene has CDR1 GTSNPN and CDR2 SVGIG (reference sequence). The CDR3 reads CAWKLKGSGRSYEQYF. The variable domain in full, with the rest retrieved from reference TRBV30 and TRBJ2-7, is SQTIHQWPATLVQPVGSPLSLECTVEGTSNPNLYWYRQAAGRGLQLLFYSVGIGQISSEVPQNLSASRPQDRQFILSSKKLLLSDSGFYLCAWKLKGSGRSYEQYFGPGTRLTVT.

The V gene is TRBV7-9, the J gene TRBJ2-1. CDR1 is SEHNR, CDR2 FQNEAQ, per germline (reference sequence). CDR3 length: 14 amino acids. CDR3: CATHRTAAFNEQFF.

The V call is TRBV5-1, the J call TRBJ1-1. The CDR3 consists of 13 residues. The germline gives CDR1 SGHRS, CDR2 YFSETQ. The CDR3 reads CASSPSMNTEAFF.

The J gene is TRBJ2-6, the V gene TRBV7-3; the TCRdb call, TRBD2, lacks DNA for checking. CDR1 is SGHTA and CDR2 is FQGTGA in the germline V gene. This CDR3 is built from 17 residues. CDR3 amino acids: CASSLRRGSSGANVLTF.